This T cell receptor (beta chain) stems from a study of CXCR3-negative and CXCR3-positive naive CD8 T cells. CDR1 is SGHTA, CDR2 FQGTGA, per germline. This CDR3 comprises 17 residues. UMI labels and 5' RACE were used to prepare the TRB cDNA libraries. TCRdb reprocessed the 5' RACE reads, keeping one entry per CDR3 protein, no DNA. The listing contains about 130,000 distinct CDR3 sequences. The sequencing input was naive CXCR3- CD8+ T cells from blood. Subset denoted: CD45RO-CCR7+CD27+CD95- naive CD8+ T cells lacking CXCR3 (TNR3-). The clonotype originates from a human donor in good health. Some clones in this sample may be carry-over from other donors' samples. The V gene is TRBV7-3, the J gene TRBJ2-1; as DNA is missing, the TRBD2 call by TCRdb cannot be tested. CDR3 amino acids: CASSLMERGGPYNEQFF.